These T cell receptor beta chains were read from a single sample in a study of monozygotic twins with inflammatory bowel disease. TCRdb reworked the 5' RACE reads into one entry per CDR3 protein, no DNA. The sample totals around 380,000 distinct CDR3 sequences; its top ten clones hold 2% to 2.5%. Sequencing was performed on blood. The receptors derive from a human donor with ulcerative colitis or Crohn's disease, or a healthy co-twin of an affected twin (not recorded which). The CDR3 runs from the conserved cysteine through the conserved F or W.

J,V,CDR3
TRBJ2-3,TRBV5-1,CASSLLAGTDTQYF
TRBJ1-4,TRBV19,CASSIGDRPLNEKLFF
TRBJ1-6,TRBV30,CAWAEAYPQGRVDSPLHF
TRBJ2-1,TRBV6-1,CASSPLGLAGPGEQFF
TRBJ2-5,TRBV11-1,CASSSSRVQETQYF
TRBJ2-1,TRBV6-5,CASSYFRTGGVGEQFF
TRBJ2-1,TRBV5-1,CASSSTGDGQFF
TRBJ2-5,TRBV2,CASSEKTKWETQYF
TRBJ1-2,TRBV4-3,CASSSEGGSYGYTF
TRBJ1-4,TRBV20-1,CSAAGSLEKLFF
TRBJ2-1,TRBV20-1,CSARDFRSSSKLNEQFF
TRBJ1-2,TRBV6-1,CASSEAWSTYGYTF
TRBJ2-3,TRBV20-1,CSARQEHGTQYF
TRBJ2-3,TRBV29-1,CSVEESKPLRDTQYF
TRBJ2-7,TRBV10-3,CAISGDRGYEQYF
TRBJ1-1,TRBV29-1,CSFLSPLGTRGTEAFF
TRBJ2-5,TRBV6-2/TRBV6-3,CASSYSRETQYF
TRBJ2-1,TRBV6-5,CASSPQGDEQFF
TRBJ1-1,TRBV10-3,CAISESEENTEAFF
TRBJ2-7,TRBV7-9,CASIRQGPGGEEYF
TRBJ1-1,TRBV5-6,CASNTGSNEAFF
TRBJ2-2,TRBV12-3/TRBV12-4,CASSGGGRGANTGELFF
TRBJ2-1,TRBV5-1,CASSFVLAGGASNEQFF
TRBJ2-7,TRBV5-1,CASSLAVAGEQYF
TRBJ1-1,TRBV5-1,CASSLQGSNTEAFF
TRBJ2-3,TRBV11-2,CASSLGGHRGTDTQYF
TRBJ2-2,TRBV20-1,CSARTALGTGELFF
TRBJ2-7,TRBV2,CASSELRDRTSYEQYF
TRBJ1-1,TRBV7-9,CASSPNVDKVNTEAFF
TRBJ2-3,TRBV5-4,CASRGTSGSPVPTDTQYF
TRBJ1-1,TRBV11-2,CASSFKQGLRTEAFF
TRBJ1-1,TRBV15,CATSMSGKGTEAFF
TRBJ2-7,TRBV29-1,CSVEAGTGRYEQYF
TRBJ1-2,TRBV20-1,CSASGGGEYGYTF
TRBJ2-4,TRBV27,CASSTGSPAKNIQYF
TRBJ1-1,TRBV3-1,CASSLLGGQTEAFF
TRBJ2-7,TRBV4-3,CASSKGSEQYF
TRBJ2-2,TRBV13,CASSSLGGLIRTGELFF
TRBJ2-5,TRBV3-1,CASSQEPRETQYF
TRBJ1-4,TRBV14,CASSQDRKHREKLFF